The 25 T cell receptor beta chains below come from one sample, sequenced in a study of read filtering for tumor transcriptome and immune sequencing (dated by TCRdb to about 2020). TCRdb lists the instrument as Illumina HiSeq 4000. TCR libraries were built from approximately 400 ng RNA with the Immunoverse kit, using molecular barcoded adaptors covering alpha/delta and beta/gamma chains. TCRdb trimmed public reads at Q25 via fastp, called clones via MiXCR and kept in-frame beta chains. Each CDR3 protein appears once, grouped with its most common genes and DNA. For this sample the table gives 100,000 to 150,000 distinct CDR3 sequences, of which over 10% were detected only once. The ten largest make up more than 6.5% of the sample. Sequencing input: a population of CD138-negative cells sorted from bone marrow. According to the study, the label for this sample's cell subset or site signals: bone marrow mononuclear cells depleted of CD138+ plasma/myeloma cells by negative magnetic selection. Receptors were obtained from a donor aged 40 or older with multiple myeloma.

This clonotype was recorded a few times. This may stem from a read error, because a much larger clone lies one nucleotide away. The genes are TRBV5-6 and TRBJ1-1; 8 nucleotides match TRBD1. The germline V gene encodes CDR1 SGHDT and CDR2 YYEEEE. CDR3 size: 14 residues. The CDR3 reads CASRVQGARTGAFF. CDR3 nucleotides: TGTGCCAGCAGGGTTCAGGGGGCGCGGACTGGAGCTTTCTTT.

The table lists this clonotype with many counts. The chain is built from TRBV7-2 and TRBJ2-1, with 10 bases aligning to TRBD2. This CDR3 is 18 amino acids long. J lost 6 bases, V lost 2 bases, and 13 bases had no gene match. The V gene's germline CDR1 is SGHTA and CDR2 FQGNSA. The CDR3 protein is CASSLYLAGESYGNEQFF. The CDR3 nucleotides are TGTGCCAGCAGCTTATACCTAGCGGGAGAATCATACGGCAATGAGCAGTTCTTC.

Concerning this clonotype itself: One end of the junction varies from germline; a read error may be responsible. This rearrangement joins TRBV12-3 or TRBV12-4 to TRBJ2-2, with D maybe TRBD1 (7 bases). The CDR3 spans 18 residues. CDR3 loop: CASSSPGGGGSETGELLF. CDR3 coding DNA: TGTGCCAGCAGTTCGCCGGGTGGAGGGGGCTCGGAAACCGGGGAGCTGCTTTTT.

As to this clonotype: This CDR3 is missing its conserved last phenylalanine or tryptophan, likely due to a read error. The V gene is TRBV6-5, the J gene TRBJ1-1; 7 bases line up with TRBD1. J lost 3 bases, V lost 4 bases, and 2 bases had no gene match. Germline V CDR1 and CDR2: MNHEY, SVGAGI. The CDR3 length is 13 residues. CDR3 nucleotide sequence: TGTGCCAGCAGTTTCACAGGGGACACTGAAGCTTTCGTT. Translating gives CASSFTGDTEAFV.

The chain joins TRBV6-2 or TRBV6-3 to TRBJ1-5; the D is unclear. The ends were cut back, 6 bases at V and 3 bases at J, with 9 bases in the middle. There are 13 residues in the CDR3. CDR1 and CDR2 (germline): MNHEY, SVGEGT. CDR3 sequence reads: CASSPGNNQPQHF. The CDR3 DNA reads as TGTGCCAGCAGCCCAGGTAACAATCAGCCCCAGCATTTT.

This clonotype was observed at least ten times. This chain uses TRBV6-2 or TRBV6-3 with TRBJ2-1; unclear D gene. Per the germline V gene, CDR1 is MNHEY and CDR2 is SVGEGT. V was shortened by 5 bases and J by 0 bases, with 11 bases between the two germline ends. The CDR3 totals 15 residues. The CDR3 sequence: CASSVNYHSYNEQFF. The CDR3 nucleotides are TGTGCCAGCAGTGTGAACTATCACTCCTACAATGAGCAGTTCTTC.

The table lists this clonotype with many counts. The rearrangement links TRBV29-1 to TRBJ2-3, with D perhaps TRBD1 (5 bases). Germline CDR1 reads SQVTM; CDR2 reads ANQGSEA. V was trimmed by 0 bases and J by 5 bases, leaving 27 bases between them. The length of the CDR3 is 19 residues. The CDR3 loop is CSVEDRRPPGRSHGDTQYF. The CDR3 bases are TGCAGCGTTGAAGACCGACGCCCGCCAGGGCGGAGCCATGGAGATACGCAGTATTTT.

This clonotype has just one count. It may be a read error: a sequence one base away is much more abundant. The chain couples TRBV11-1 to TRBJ1-1; D gene unclear. Germline CDR1 and CDR2: SGHAT and FQDESV (reference sequence). The CDR3 extends over 14 amino acids. CDR3 bases: TGTGCCAGCAGCTCCCATACCCGGAGCACTGAAGCTCTCTTT. Translating it yields CASSSHTRSTEALF.

Points on this clonotype: This could be a read error, since a much larger clone is one nucleotide away. The V and J genes are TRBV7-9 and TRBJ1-1, with D uncertain. Germline V gives CDR1 SEHNR, CDR2 FQNEAQ (reference sequence). This CDR3 spans 15 amino acids. CDR3 in amino acids: CASRILSGMNTEALF. The DNA for the CDR3 is TGTGCCAGCAGGATTCTGAGTGGCATGAACACTGAAGCTCTCTTT.

This clonotype has at least ten counts. The chain is built from TRBV7-9 and TRBJ2-3; unclear D gene. Germline CDR1 and CDR2: SEHNR and FQNEAQ (reference sequence). Between the trimmed V and J ends, which lost 5 bases and 3 bases, there was a span of 9 bases. The CDR3 covers 13 residues. CDR3 bases: TGTGCCAGCAGCCCACCTACAACAGATACGCAGTATTTT. This translates into CASSPPTTDTQYF.

This clonotype was recorded many times. The rearrangement links TRBV29-1 to TRBJ1-4; TRBD1 agrees at 8 bases. J gave up 8 bases and V 2 bases, and 10 bases lay outside the gene matches. Looked up from germline, CDR1 is SQVTM and CDR2 is ANQGSEA. CDR3 length: 15 amino acids. CDR3 protein: CSVEKGGTGREKLFF. DNA for the CDR3: TGCAGCGTTGAAAAGGGCGGGACAGGTCGGGAAAAACTGTTTTTT. The variable domain in full, with the rest retrieved from reference TRBV29-1 and TRBJ1-4, is SAVISQKPSRDICQRGTSLTIQCQVDSQVTMMFWYRQQPGQSLTLIATANQGSEATYESGFVIDKFPISRPNLTFSTLTVSNMSPEDSSIYLCSVEKGGTGREKLFFGSGTQLSVL.

Comments on this clonotype: The junction differs from germline at one of its ends, possibly a read error. CDR3 region: CASSHSRDTGELFF. The CDR3 DNA sequence: TGCGCCAGCAGCCATTCTAGGGACACCGGGGAGCTGTTCTTT. V usage is TRBV5-1 and J usage is TRBJ2-2; tentative D call: TRBD1 (6 bases). Germline CDR1 reads SGHRS; CDR2 reads YFSETQ. CDR3 length: 14 residues. Looking up the rest from reference TRBV5-1 and TRBJ2-2 gives the full variable domain: KAGVTQTPRYLIKTRGQQVTLSCSPISGHRSVSWYQQTPGQGLQFLFEYFSETQRNKGNFPGRFSGRQFSNSRSEMNVSTLELGDSALYLCASSHSRDTGELFFGEGSRLTVL.

For this clonotype: It is likely a read error: a sequence one base away is far more abundant. The gene calls are TRBV6-2 or TRBV6-3 and TRBJ2-1; D possibly corresponds to TRBD1 (6 bases). CDR3 size: 11 residues. Germline V gene lookup returns CDR1 MNHEY and CDR2 SVGEGT. Here the CDR3 DNA reads TGCGCCAGCAGTCCCAGGGGTGAGCAGTTCTTC. Translating it yields CASSPRGEQFF.

Comment on this clonotype: This may come from a read error, since a much larger clone is one base off. Here the CDR3 omits its conserved ending phenylalanine or tryptophan, so a read error is the likely source. The V gene is TRBV7-8, the J gene TRBJ1-5; tentative D call: TRBD1 (5 bases). The CDR3 consists of 13 residues. Germline assignment: CDR1 SGHVS and CDR2 FQNEAQ. V was cut by 4 bases and J by 9 bases, with 13 bases left in between. Written as DNA, the CDR3 is TGTGCCAGCAGCTCCGACAGACCTTCGCCCCAGCATCTT. Its protein is CASSSDRPSPQHL.

Many counts were recorded for this clonotype. The chain has TRBV5-4 and TRBJ2-7; D is uncertain. This CDR3 region has 12 residues. Per germline, CDR1 SGHNT and CDR2 YYREEE (reference sequence). V was clipped by 0 bases and J by 4 bases, with 5 bases between them. The CDR3 DNA is TGTGCCAGCAGCTTGGACGGTTACGAGCAGTACTTC. Residues: CASSLDGYEQYF. The variable domain in full, completed from reference TRBV5-4 and TRBJ2-7, reads ETGVTQSPTHLIKTRGQQVTLRCSSQSGHNTVSWYQQALGQGPQFIFQYYREEENGRGNFPPRFSGLQFPNYSSELNVNALELDDSALYLCASSLDGYEQYFGPGTRLTVT.

This clonotype appeared many times. A junction boundary mismatches the germline segment, possibly from a read error. The rearrangement joins TRBV6-2 or TRBV6-3 to TRBJ2-1; no clear D gene. Germline loops: CDR1 MNHEY, CDR2 SVGEGT. CDR3 length: 14 amino acids. The CDR3 DNA sequence: TGTGCCAGCAGTTACCGCCTGGGTCCGAATGTAGTCGTCTTC. Translation: CASSYRLGPNVVVF.

Concerning this clonotype itself: A far larger clone differs by one base, so this is likely a read error. This rearrangement joins TRBV11-2 to TRBJ2-1; 7 bases match TRBD1. CDR1 and CDR2 from the germline V gene are SGHAT and FQNNGV. The CDR3 consists of 16 residues. As DNA, the CDR3 is TGTGCCAACAGCGCAAACAGGGGCCGTCGGTACAATGAGCAGTTCTTC. Its translation is CANSANRGRRYNEQFF.

This clonotype was counted only a few times. This chain links TRBV12-3 or TRBV12-4 with TRBJ2-3, with a tentative D call TRBD1 (6 bases). V was shortened by 8 bases and J by 5 bases, with 14 bases between the two germline ends. The CDR3 spans 13 residues. The CDR3 nucleotides read TGTGCCAGCCTGGCAGGGGTGGGAGATACGCAGTATTTT. It is translated as CASLAGVGDTQYF.

This clonotype was observed a few times. This chain links TRBV6-4 with TRBJ1-5; D is undetermined. Deletions cut 2 bases from V and 0 bases from J, with 20 bases between. CDR1 is MRHNA and CDR2 is SNTAGT in the germline V gene. This CDR3 is 19 amino acids long. CDR3 region: CASSDPTDGRVYSNQPQHF. Here the CDR3 DNA reads TGTGCCAGCAGTGACCCAACGGACGGAAGGGTTTATAGCAATCAGCCCCAGCATTTT.

This clonotype was counted between two and nine times. The genes are TRBV6-5 and TRBJ2-3; perhaps TRBD2 as D (6 bases). This CDR3 contains 15 residues. V was cut by 0 bases and J by 4 bases, with 11 bases left in between. The germline V gene encodes CDR1 MNHEY and CDR2 SVGAGI. The CDR3 protein is CASSYSGGAADTQYF. For the CDR3, the DNA is TGTGCCAGCAGTTACTCGGGCGGGGCCGCAGATACGCAGTATTTT.

This clonotype was counted between two and nine times. The chain carries TRBV7-2 and TRBJ2-5; unclear D gene. The V end lost 1 base, the J end lost 0 bases, and 9 bases lay between the germline ends. Germline V gene sequence: CDR1 SGHTA, CDR2 FQGNSA. CDR3 length equals 15 residues. The CDR3 region has the DNA TGTGCCAGCAGCTTAGAAGGTGGATACCAAGAGACCCAGTACTTC. Residues: CASSLEGGYQETQYF.

This clonotype was found many times. The gene calls are TRBV18 and TRBJ2-1, with 7 bases aligning to TRBD2. The germline V gene has CDR1 KGHSH and CDR2 LQKENI. Trimming removed 0 bases from V and 2 bases from J; junction bases left unmatched: 1. The CDR3 consists of 15 residues. The CDR3 loop is CASSPPGGTYNEQFF. The CDR3 coding sequence is TGTGCCAGCTCACCACCGGGGGGGACCTACAATGAGCAGTTCTTC.

To note about this clonotype: This may be a read error, as it is one base from a much larger clone. The chain carries TRBV20-1 and TRBJ1-5; 8 nucleotides line up with TRBD1. The CDR3 extends over 15 amino acids. Germline CDR1 DFQATT, CDR2 SNEGSKA (reference sequence). CDR3 region: CSARDIGQGRQTQHF. CDR3 coding DNA: TGCAGTGCTAGAGATATCGGACAGGGACGTCAGACCCAGCATTTT.

This clonotype was observed at least ten times. The chain is built from TRBV7-3 and TRBJ2-7; the D gene could be TRBD1 or TRBD2 (5 bases each). CDR1 and CDR2 (germline): SGHTA, FQGTGA. V lost 2 bases and J lost 0, with 8 bases in between. CDR3 size: 14 residues. Written as DNA, the CDR3 is TGTGCCAGCAGCTTACGTGGGACCTCCTACGAGCAGTACTTC. This encodes CASSLRGTSYEQYF.

To note about this clonotype: This sequence may be a read error, since a much larger clone differs from it by one base. J is TRBJ2-7 and V is TRBV12-3 or TRBV12-4; weak D call: TRBD2 (6 bases). The ends were cut back, 7 bases at V and 1 base at J, with 14 bases in the middle. There are 14 residues in the CDR3. The CDR3 DNA is TGTGCCAGCAATGGAGGGCCCAGATCCTACGAGCAGTACTTC. Protein product: CASNGGPRSYEQYF.